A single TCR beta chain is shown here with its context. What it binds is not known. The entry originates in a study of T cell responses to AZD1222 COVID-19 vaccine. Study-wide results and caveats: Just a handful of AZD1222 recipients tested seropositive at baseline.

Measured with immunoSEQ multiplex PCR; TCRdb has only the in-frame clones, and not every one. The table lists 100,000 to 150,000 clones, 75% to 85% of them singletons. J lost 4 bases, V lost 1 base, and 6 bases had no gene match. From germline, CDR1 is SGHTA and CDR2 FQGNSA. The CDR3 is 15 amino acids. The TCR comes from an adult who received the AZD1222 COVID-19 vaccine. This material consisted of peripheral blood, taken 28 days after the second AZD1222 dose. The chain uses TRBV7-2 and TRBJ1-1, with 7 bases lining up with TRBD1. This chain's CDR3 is CASSLVGSGGTEAFF. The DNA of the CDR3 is TGTGCCAGCAGCTTAGTAGGTTCAGGGGGCACTGAAGCTTTCTTT.